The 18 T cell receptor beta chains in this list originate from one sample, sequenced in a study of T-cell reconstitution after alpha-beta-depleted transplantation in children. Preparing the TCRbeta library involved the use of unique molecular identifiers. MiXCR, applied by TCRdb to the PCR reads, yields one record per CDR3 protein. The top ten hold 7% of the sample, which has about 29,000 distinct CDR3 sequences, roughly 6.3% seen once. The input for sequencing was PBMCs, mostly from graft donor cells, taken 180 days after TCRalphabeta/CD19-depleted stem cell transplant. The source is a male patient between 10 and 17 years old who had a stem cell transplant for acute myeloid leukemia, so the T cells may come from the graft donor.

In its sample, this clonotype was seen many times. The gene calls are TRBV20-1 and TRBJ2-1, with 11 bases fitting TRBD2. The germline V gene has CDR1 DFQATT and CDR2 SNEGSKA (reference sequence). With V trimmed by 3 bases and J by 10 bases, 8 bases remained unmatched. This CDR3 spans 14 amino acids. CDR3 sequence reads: CSASEPSGRSEQFF. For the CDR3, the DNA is TGCAGTGCTAGCGAACCTAGCGGGAGGTCGGAGCAGTTCTTC.

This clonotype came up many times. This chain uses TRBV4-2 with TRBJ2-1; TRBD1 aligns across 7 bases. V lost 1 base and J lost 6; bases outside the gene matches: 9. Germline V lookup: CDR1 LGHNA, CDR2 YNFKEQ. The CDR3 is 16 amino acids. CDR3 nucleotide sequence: TGTGCCAGCAGCCAAGGGTTCAGGGCAGGGGGCAATGAGCAGTTCTTC. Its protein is CASSQGFRAGGNEQFF.

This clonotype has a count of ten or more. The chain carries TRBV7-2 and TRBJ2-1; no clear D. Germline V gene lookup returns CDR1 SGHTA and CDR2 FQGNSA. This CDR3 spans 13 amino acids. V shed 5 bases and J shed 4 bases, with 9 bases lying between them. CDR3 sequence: CASSPDPYNEQFF. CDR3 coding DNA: TGTGCCAGCAGCCCCGACCCTTACAATGAGCAGTTCTTC.

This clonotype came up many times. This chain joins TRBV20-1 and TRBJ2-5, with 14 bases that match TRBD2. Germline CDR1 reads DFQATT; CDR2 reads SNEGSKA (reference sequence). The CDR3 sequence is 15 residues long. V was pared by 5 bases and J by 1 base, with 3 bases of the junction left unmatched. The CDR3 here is CSAGLAGGSQETQYF. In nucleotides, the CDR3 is TGCAGTGCTGGACTAGCGGGGGGCTCCCAAGAGACCCAGTACTTC.

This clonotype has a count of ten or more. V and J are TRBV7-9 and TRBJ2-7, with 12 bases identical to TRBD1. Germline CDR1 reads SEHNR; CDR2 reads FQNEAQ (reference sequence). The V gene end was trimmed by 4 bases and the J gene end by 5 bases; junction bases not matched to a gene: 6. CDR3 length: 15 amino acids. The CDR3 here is CASSSGTGGLNEQYF. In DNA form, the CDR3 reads TGTGCCAGCAGCTCGGGGACAGGGGGCCTCAACGAGCAGTACTTC.

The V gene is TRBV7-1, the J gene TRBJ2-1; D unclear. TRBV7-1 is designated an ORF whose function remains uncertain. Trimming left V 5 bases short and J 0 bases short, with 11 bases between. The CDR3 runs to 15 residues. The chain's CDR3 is CASSPGLSSYNEQFF. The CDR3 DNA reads TGTGCCAGCAGCCCCGGGCTGAGCTCCTACAATGAGCAGTTCTTC.

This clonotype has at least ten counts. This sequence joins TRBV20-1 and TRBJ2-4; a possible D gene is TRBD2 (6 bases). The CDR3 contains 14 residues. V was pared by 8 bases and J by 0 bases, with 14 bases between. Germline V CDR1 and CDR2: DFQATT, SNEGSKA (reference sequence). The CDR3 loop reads CSSGPAQAKNIQYF. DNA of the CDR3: TGCAGTAGCGGGCCAGCCCAAGCCAAAAACATTCAGTACTTC.

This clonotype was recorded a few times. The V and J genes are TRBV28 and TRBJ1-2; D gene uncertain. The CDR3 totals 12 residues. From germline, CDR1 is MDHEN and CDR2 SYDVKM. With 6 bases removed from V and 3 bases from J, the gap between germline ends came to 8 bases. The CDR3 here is CASRRAHYGYTF. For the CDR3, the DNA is TGTGCCAGCAGGAGGGCTCACTATGGCTACACCTTC.

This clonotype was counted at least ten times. The DNA for the CDR3 is TGTGCCAGCAGCTTGCGGAGTAACACTGAAGCTTTCTTT. Translated, it gives CASSLRSNTEAFF. This rearrangement joins TRBV7-9 to TRBJ1-1; D unresolved. CDR3 length: 13 amino acids. CDR1 and CDR2 (germline): SEHNR, FQNEAQ (reference sequence). Trimming removed 3 bases from V and 2 bases from J, with 7 bases in between.

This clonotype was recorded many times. CDR3 residues: CASSQDYPGLAMQYF. In DNA form, the CDR3 reads TGCGCCAGCAGCCAAGATTACCCGGGACTAGCCATGCAGTACTTC. The chain recombines TRBV4-3 with TRBJ2-7, with 9 bases fitting TRBD2. Germline lookup yields CDR1 LGHNA and CDR2 YSLEER. Trimming cost V 0 bases and J 9 bases; bases outside gene matches: 9. CDR3 length: 15 amino acids.

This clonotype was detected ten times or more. The CDR3 DNA is TGTGCCAGCAGCTTAGTTAGGGACAGGGGCAATGAGCAGTTCTTC. Protein: CASSLVRDRGNEQFF. The genes are TRBV7-2 and TRBJ2-1, with TRBD1 matching 10 bases. After removal of 1 base from V and 6 bases from J, the junction contained 3 bases not matched to a gene. The germline gives CDR1 SGHTA, CDR2 FQGNSA. The CDR3 has 15 amino acids.

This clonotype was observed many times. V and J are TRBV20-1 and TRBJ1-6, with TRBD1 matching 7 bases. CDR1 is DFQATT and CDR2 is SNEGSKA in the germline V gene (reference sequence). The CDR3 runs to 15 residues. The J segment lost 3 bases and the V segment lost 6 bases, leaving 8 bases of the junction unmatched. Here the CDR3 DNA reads TGCAGTGCGATACAGGGGCTTCACTATAATTCACCCCTCCACTTT. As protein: CSAIQGLHYNSPLHF.

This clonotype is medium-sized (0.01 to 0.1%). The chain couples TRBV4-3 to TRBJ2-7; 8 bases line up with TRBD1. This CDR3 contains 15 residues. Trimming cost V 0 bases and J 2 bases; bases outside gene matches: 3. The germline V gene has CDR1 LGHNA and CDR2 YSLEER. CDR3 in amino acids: CASSQENRGAYEQYF. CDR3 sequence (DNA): TGCGCCAGCAGCCAAGAAAACAGGGGGGCCTACGAGCAGTACTTC.

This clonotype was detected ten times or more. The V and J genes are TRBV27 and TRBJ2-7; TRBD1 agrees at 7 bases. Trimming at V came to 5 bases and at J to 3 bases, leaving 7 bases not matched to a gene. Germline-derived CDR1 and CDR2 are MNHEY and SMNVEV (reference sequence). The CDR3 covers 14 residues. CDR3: CASSRQGGLYEQYF. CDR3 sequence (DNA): TGTGCCAGCAGTCGACAAGGGGGCCTCTACGAGCAGTACTTC.

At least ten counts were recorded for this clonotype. The CDR3 DNA follows: TGCGCCAGCAGCGCGGGACAGGGGGACTACGAGCAGTACTTC. Translating it yields CASSAGQGDYEQYF. V and J are TRBV5-1 and TRBJ2-7; 11 positions agree with TRBD1. The CDR3 covers 14 residues. V lost 4 bases and J lost 3; bases outside the gene matches: 3. The germline V gene has CDR1 SGHRS and CDR2 YFSETQ. Complete variable domain (other parts from reference TRBV5-1 and TRBJ2-7): KAGVTQTPRYLIKTRGQQVTLSCSPISGHRSVSWYQQTPGQGLQFLFEYFSETQRNKGNFPGRFSGRQFSNSRSEMNVSTLELGDSALYLCASSAGQGDYEQYFGPGTRLTVT.

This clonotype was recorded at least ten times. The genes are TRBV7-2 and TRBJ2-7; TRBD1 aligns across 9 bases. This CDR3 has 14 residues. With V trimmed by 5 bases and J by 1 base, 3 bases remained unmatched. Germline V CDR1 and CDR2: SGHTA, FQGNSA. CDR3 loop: CASSRDRASYEQYF. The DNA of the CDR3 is TGTGCCAGCAGCCGGGACAGGGCATCCTACGAGCAGTACTTC.

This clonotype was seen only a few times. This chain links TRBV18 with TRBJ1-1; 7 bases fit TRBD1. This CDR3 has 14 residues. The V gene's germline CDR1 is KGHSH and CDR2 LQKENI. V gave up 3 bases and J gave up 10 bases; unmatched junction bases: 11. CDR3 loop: CASSPSVRGVIAFF. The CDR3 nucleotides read TGTGCCAGCTCACCTTCCGTCAGGGGGGTCATAGCTTTCTTT.

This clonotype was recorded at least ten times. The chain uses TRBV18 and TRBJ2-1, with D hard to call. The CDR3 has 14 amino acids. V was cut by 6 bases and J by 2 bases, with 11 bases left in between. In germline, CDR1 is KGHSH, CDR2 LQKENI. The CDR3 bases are TGTGCCAGCTCGCCGTCGCGTCCCTACAATGAGCAGTTCTTC. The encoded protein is CASSPSRPYNEQFF.